This section outlines one T cell receptor beta chain sequence together with its context. Its antigen remains unidentified. The V gene's germline CDR1 is GTSNPN and CDR2 SVGIG (reference sequence). J lost 7 bases, V lost 7 bases, and 21 bases had no gene match. This CDR3 comprises 16 residues. This sample is part of a study of cytomegalovirus exposure and HLA in healthy donors. Points from the study as a whole: High sensitivity and specificity were reportedly achieved when the classifier diagnosed cytomegalovirus status. The authors reported that TCR beta sequences could predict HLA-A and HLA-B alleles. These predictions were accurate for most subjects in the first cohort. The CMV antigen specificity of three CMV-associated chains was confirmed through in vitro analysis. Later analysis identified about 18,000 TCR beta sequences associated with HLA alleles, using a false discovery rate threshold of 0.05.

Vbeta (60) and Jbeta (13) primers were used in the PCR. Generated by immunoSEQ multiplex PCR, the TCRdb table keeps only in-frame clones and is missing some. The listing contains roughly 78,000 clones. This sequence was found in a boy younger than 18 in good health and CMV-seronegative. The rearrangement links TRBV30 to TRBJ1-2; TRBD1 aligns across 7 bases. The specimen sequenced was PBMCs. The CDR3 region has the DNA TGTGCCTCGTCGGGAAAGACAGGGTGGACTCTAGGTGGCTACACCTTC. Encoded protein: CASSGKTGWTLGGYTF.